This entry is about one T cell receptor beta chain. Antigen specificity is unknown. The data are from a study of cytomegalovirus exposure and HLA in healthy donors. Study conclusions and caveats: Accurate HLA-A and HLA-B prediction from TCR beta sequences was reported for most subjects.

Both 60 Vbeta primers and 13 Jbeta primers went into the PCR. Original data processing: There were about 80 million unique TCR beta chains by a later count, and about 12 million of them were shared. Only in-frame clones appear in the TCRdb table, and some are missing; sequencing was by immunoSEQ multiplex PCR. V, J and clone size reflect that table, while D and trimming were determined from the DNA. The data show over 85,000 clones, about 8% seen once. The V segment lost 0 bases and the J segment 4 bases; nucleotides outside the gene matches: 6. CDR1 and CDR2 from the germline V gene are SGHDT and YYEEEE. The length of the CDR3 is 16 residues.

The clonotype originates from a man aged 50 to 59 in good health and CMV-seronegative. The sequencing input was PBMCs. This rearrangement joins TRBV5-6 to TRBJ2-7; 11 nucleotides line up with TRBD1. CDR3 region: CASSLGTGGTLYEQYF. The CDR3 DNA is TGTGCCAGCAGCTTGGGGACAGGGGGCACCCTTTACGAGCAGTACTTC.